Each of the 11 T cell receptor beta chains below was sequenced from the same sample in a study of blood T cell repertoires in COVID-19. Profiled with immunoSEQ multiplex PCR; TCRdb holds only in-frame clones, not every one. The sample lists under 350,000 clones; 86% were seen once. Sequences were obtained from peripheral blood. The receptors come from a man aged 18 to 29 with active or convalescent COVID-19.

The CDR3 DNA reads as TGTGCCAGCAGTTTTGTCGGGGAAAAACTGTTTTTT. Translation gives CASSFVGEKLFF. The chain links TRBV12-3 or TRBV12-4 to TRBJ1-4; no firm D call. The CDR3 runs 12 residues. Trimming took 3 bases from V and 8 from J, leaving 7 bases between them.

The chain links TRBV30 to TRBJ1-3; D may be TRBD1 (6 bases). This CDR3 region has 15 residues. V dropped 0 bases and J dropped 0 bases, with 9 bases sitting between them. CDR1 is GTSNPN and CDR2 is SVGIG in the germline V gene (reference sequence). The chain's CDR3 is CAWSVGASSGNTIYF. The CDR3, as DNA: TGTGCCTGGAGTGTGGGGGCGAGCTCTGGAAACACCATATATTTT.

DNA of the CDR3: TGTGCCAGCAGCTTCGGGGGGGGCGGACCTTACACAGATACGCAGTATTTT. It is translated as CASSFGGGGPYTDTQYF. This chain uses TRBV11-3 with TRBJ2-3; 8 positions agree with TRBD2. Germline CDR1 and CDR2: SGHNT and YENEEA. V trimming: 3 bases; J trimming: 2 bases; junction bases outside the gene matches: 10. The CDR3 length is 17 residues. The full variable domain, with the rest looked up from reference TRBV11-3 and TRBJ2-3, is EAGVVQSPRYKIIEKKQPVAFWCNPISGHNTLYWYLQNLGQGPELLIRYENEEAVDDSQLPKDRFSAERLKGVDSTLKIQPAELGDSAVYLCASSFGGGGPYTDTQYFGPGTRLTVL.

This clone was seen just once. V is TRBV12-3 or TRBV12-4 and J is TRBJ1-6; weak D call: TRBD1 (5 bases). Trimming removed 7 bases at V and 8 bases at J, with 12 bases between. The CDR3 contains 13 residues. CDR3 residues: CASNPGGDSPLHF. The CDR3 DNA follows: TGTGCCAGCAACCCCGGGGGGGATTCACCCCTCCACTTT.

This chain connects TRBV19 to TRBJ1-2; the D gene is possibly TRBD1 (5 bases). Germline V lookup: CDR1 LNHDA, CDR2 SQIVND (reference sequence). This CDR3 region has 12 residues. V lost 6 bases to trimming and J lost 4 bases, with 9 bases between them. The CDR3, as DNA: TGTGCCAGTAGAGACAGTTTCTATGGCTACACCTTC. Amino acids: CASRDSFYGYTF.

This chain connects TRBV20-1 to TRBJ1-2, with 8 bases matching TRBD1. Germline V lookup: CDR1 DFQATT, CDR2 SNEGSKA (reference sequence). The CDR3 spans 13 residues. J was trimmed by 6 bases and V by 3 bases; bases with no gene match: 6. CDR3 loop: CSASPGTGDGYTF. CDR3 bases: TGCAGTGCTAGTCCAGGGACAGGAGATGGCTACACCTTC.

The chain carries TRBV9 and TRBJ2-7, with D tentatively TRBD1 (5 bases). The CDR3 is 12 residues long. Trimming shortened V by 3 bases and J by 4 bases, and 8 bases separated the two germline ends. CDR1 and CDR2 (germline): SGDLS, YYNGEE. CDR3 region: CASSGQGYEQYF. The CDR3 DNA follows: TGTGCCAGCAGCGGGCAGGGTTACGAGCAGTACTTC.

This chain links TRBV7-2 with TRBJ1-2, with TRBD1 as a possible D gene (5 bases). The CDR3 runs 13 residues. Trimming cost V 5 bases and J 5 bases, with 12 bases left between them. CDR1 SGHTA and CDR2 FQGNSA come from the germline V gene. CDR3 DNA: TGTGCCAGCAGCGTCCGCGGGGGGTATGGCTACACCTTC. Translating it yields CASSVRGGYGYTF.

The genes are TRBV9 and TRBJ2-2; 11 nucleotides agree with TRBD2. CDR1 is SGDLS and CDR2 is YYNGEE in the germline V gene. The V segment lost 4 bases and the J segment 5 bases; nucleotides outside the gene matches: 7. This CDR3 contains 16 residues. CDR3 loop: CASSPRTSGLTGELFF. In DNA form, the CDR3 reads TGTGCCAGCAGCCCGCGGACTAGCGGGTTAACCGGGGAGCTGTTTTTT.

V gene TRBV19 combines with J gene TRBJ2-1, with TRBD1 matching 8 bases. The CDR3 spans 15 residues. Per germline, CDR1 LNHDA and CDR2 SQIVND (reference sequence). The V segment lost 7 bases and the J segment 10 bases; nucleotides outside the gene matches: 15. The CDR3 nucleotides are TGTGCCAGTACTTTGGGATCAGGGGACAGGAGGGAGCAGTTCTTC. Its protein product is CASTLGSGDRREQFF.

A single count supports this clone. The V and J genes are TRBV24-1 and TRBJ2-1, with TRBD1 matching 10 bases. Germline assignment: CDR1 KGHDR and CDR2 SFDVKD. The CDR3 runs 14 residues. Trimming at V came to 5 bases and at J to 8 bases, leaving 5 bases not matched to a gene. The CDR3 sequence is CATSGGQGLHEQFF. The CDR3 DNA reads as TGTGCCACCAGTGGGGGACAGGGGCTCCATGAGCAGTTCTTC.